These 28 T cell receptor beta chains were all obtained from the same sample, sequenced in a study of CD8 T cells in Susac syndrome. Reverse transcription of about 0.45 to 1 ug RNA was performed with random hexamers. TCRdb ran MiXCR on the immunoSEQ multiplex PCR reads and lists one entry per CDR3 protein. This sample carries some 130,000 distinct CDR3 sequences, around 94% of them seen once, and the ten largest clones take around 0.12%. The material sequenced was CD4+ T cells from PBMCs. The receptors derive from a human donor with multiple sclerosis.

The V call is TRBV30, the J call TRBJ1-2; D is undetermined. Trimming shortened V by 2 bases and J by 9 bases, and 13 bases separated the two germline ends. Looked up from germline, CDR1 is GTSNPN and CDR2 is SVGIG (reference sequence). The CDR3 has 12 residues. For the CDR3, the DNA is TGTGCCTGGAGTTCCGGGAACGTGCGCTACACCTTC. Amino acid sequence: CAWSSGNVRYTF.

V gene TRBV20-1 combines with J gene TRBJ2-3, with 7 bases fitting TRBD1. Germline V lookup: CDR1 DFQATT, CDR2 SNEGSKA (reference sequence). The CDR3 covers 17 residues. J gave up 2 bases and V 4 bases, and 15 bases lay outside the gene matches. DNA of the CDR3: TGCAGTGCTAAAGGGACAGCCAGGGATCGGGTCACAGATACGCAGTATTTT. As protein: CSAKGTARDRVTDTQYF.

Note on this clonotype: One end of the junction fails to match germline, which may point to a read error. The chain links TRBV12-3 or TRBV12-4 to TRBJ2-4; TRBD1 aligns across 7 bases. The CDR3 runs 15 residues. Written as DNA, the CDR3 is TGTACCAGCAGCTCCTACAGGGGAACCAAAAACATTCAGTACTTC. Its protein is CTSSSYRGTKNIQYF.

The V call is TRBV30, the J call TRBJ2-2, with 9 positions matching TRBD1. Germline trimming cut 1 base from V and 7 bases from J; bases unmatched to any gene: 7. The germline gives CDR1 GTSNPN, CDR2 SVGIG (reference sequence). CDR3 size: 15 residues. CDR3 amino acids: CAWSGKGQGSGELFF. In nucleotides, the CDR3 is TGTGCCTGGAGTGGGAAGGGACAGGGAAGCGGGGAGCTGTTTTTT.

The rearrangement links TRBV6-2 or TRBV6-3 to TRBJ1-5; D uncertain. The length of the CDR3 is 15 residues. The germline V and J ends were trimmed by 6 bases and 0 bases, with 12 bases remaining between them. Germline V gene data show CDR1 as MNHEY and CDR2 as SVGEGT. In DNA, the CDR3 is TGTGCCAGCAGGCCCGCGGGTAGTAGCAATCAGCCCCAGCATTTT. Encoded protein: CASRPAGSSNQPQHF.

The chain couples TRBV20-1 to TRBJ1-1; D might be TRBD1 (6 bases). V lost 5 bases and J 0 bases, leaving 10 bases between the germline ends. The CDR3 totals 13 residues. Germline loops: CDR1 DFQATT, CDR2 SNEGSKA (reference sequence). CDR3 in DNA: TGCAGTGCTTCAGGGGTCATGAACACTGAAGCTTTCTTT. Translation gives CSASGVMNTEAFF.

V gene TRBV4-3 combines with J gene TRBJ1-6; 8 bases are shared with TRBD1. Trimming cost V 4 bases and J 7 bases; bases outside gene matches: 15. The CDR3 consists of 18 residues. CDR1 and CDR2 from the germline V gene are LGHNA and YSLEER. Here the CDR3 DNA reads TGCGCCAGCAGCCGGACAGGGTCAGAGGTCAGATTCAATTCACCCCTCCACTTT. Translating it yields CASSRTGSEVRFNSPLHF.

With respect to this clonotype: Compared with germline, one end of the junction differs, possibly owing to a read error. This CDR3 reads CASSPLAGGSSYNEQFF. The CDR3 DNA sequence: TGTGCTAGCAGCCCACTAGCGGGGGGTTCCTCCTACAATGAGCAGTTCTTC. This chain uses TRBV7-7 with TRBJ2-1; 12 nucleotides agree with TRBD2. The CDR3 runs 17 residues. Per germline, CDR1 SSHAT and CDR2 FNYEAQ (reference sequence).

This chain joins TRBV15 and TRBJ2-7, with TRBD2 as a possible D gene (5 bases). Trimming left V 1 base short and J 6 bases short, with 19 bases between. Per the germline V gene, CDR1 is LNHNV and CDR2 is YYDKDF (reference sequence). The CDR3 is made up of 16 amino acids. The CDR3 sequence: CATSRATGRGISEQYF. The CDR3 DNA reads as TGTGCCACCAGCAGAGCCACCGGTCGGGGAATAAGCGAGCAGTACTTC.

The CDR3 nucleotides are TGCAGTGCCACGGAGTCTCCCTACAATGAGCAGTTCTTC. This codes for CSATESPYNEQFF. V is TRBV20-1 and J is TRBJ2-1; D gene unclear. V was cut by 6 bases and J by 2 bases, with 11 bases left in between. Germline CDR1 and CDR2: DFQATT and SNEGSKA (reference sequence). The CDR3 runs 13 residues.

The CDR3 DNA sequence: TGTGCCAGCAGCTTCAATCTAGCGGGAGTTGCTAGCTCCTACAATGAGCAGTTCTTC. It is translated as CASSFNLAGVASSYNEQFF. The chain links TRBV5-6 to TRBJ2-1; 10 bases line up with TRBD2. From germline, CDR1 is SGHDT and CDR2 YYEEEE. The CDR3 covers 19 residues. The V and J ends lost 2 bases and 0 bases, in that order; junction bases with no gene match: 11.

The rearrangement joins TRBV2 to TRBJ2-3, with D perhaps being TRBD1 or TRBD2 (5 bases each). V was clipped by 7 bases and J by 5 bases, with 16 bases between them. The length of the CDR3 is 14 residues. Per germline, CDR1 SNHLY and CDR2 FYNNEI. The CDR3 bases are TGTGCCAGCACCGAGGGGACCGATTTAGATACGCAGTATTTT. The encoded protein is CASTEGTDLDTQYF.

This clonotype was observed once. The DNA for the CDR3 is TGTGCCAGCAGTGAAGAAAGGTCCCTTCACACCGGGGAGCTGTTTTTT. The encoded protein is CASSEERSLHTGELFF. This rearrangement joins TRBV6-1 to TRBJ2-2, with D hard to call. This CDR3 contains 16 residues. Germline V gene data show CDR1 as MNHNS and CDR2 as SASEGT. Trimming pared 1 base from V and 3 bases from J, leaving 12 bases between.

V gene TRBV29-1 combines with J gene TRBJ1-1; the D gene is possibly TRBD1 (5 bases). The CDR3 spans 13 residues. Germline V gives CDR1 SQVTM, CDR2 ANQGSEA. Between the trimmed V and J ends, which lost 2 bases and 1 base, there was a span of 8 bases. The CDR3 nucleotides are TGCAGCGTTGAACAGGGAGGGAACACTGAAGCTTTCTTT. This translates into CSVEQGGNTEAFF.

This clonotype was picked up one time. The gene calls are TRBV12-3 or TRBV12-4 and TRBJ1-5; D is possibly TRBD1 (6 bases). The CDR3 has 18 amino acids. V lost 4 bases and J lost 14, with 33 bases in between. The CDR3 region has the DNA TGTGCCAGCAGTTGGGGACAATCCGGATCTATAGCAATCAGCCCGGAGCATTTT. Translating it yields CASSWGQSGSIAISPEHF.

The DNA of the CDR3 is TGTGCCAGCGCGAGCGCCGTGGGCAATGAGCAGTTCTTC. It specifies CASASAVGNEQFF. V usage is TRBV18 and J usage is TRBJ2-1; D unclear. Trimming took off 8 bases at V and 6 bases at J, with 14 bases between the two ends. Germline V lookup: CDR1 KGHSH, CDR2 LQKENI. The CDR3 is 13 residues long. The complete variable domain, with remaining parts taken from reference TRBV18 and TRBJ2-1, reads NAGVMQNPRHLVRRRGQEARLRCSPMKGHSHVYWYRQLPEEGLKFMVYLQKENIIDESGMPKERFSAEFPKEGPSILRIQQVVRGDSAAYFCASASAVGNEQFFGPGTRLTVL.

In this sample, this clonotype turned up once. V is TRBV5-1 and J is TRBJ2-7; 7 positions agree with TRBD1. CDR1 and CDR2 (germline): SGHRS, YFSETQ. The junction had 9 bases not matched to a gene; V was cut back by 0 bases and J by 6 bases. There are 15 residues in the CDR3. The CDR3 DNA follows: TGCGCCAGCAGCTTGGAAGGGGGCGCTTTAGGCGAGCAGTACTTC. It yields the protein CASSLEGGALGEQYF.

This clonotype was recorded only once. The rearrangement joins TRBV2 to TRBJ2-1, with D perhaps matching TRBD2 (7 bases). V was clipped by 2 bases and J by 12 bases, with 14 bases between them. There are 13 residues in the CDR3. Germline assignment: CDR1 SNHLY and CDR2 FYNNEI. The CDR3 is CASSERGGAVQFF. CDR3 nucleotide sequence: TGTGCCAGCAGTGAAAGGGGGGGAGCGGTGCAGTTCTTC. The variable domain in full, with the rest retrieved from reference TRBV2 and TRBJ2-1, is EPEVTQTPSHQVTQMGQEVILRCVPISNHLYFYWYRQILGQKVEFLVSFYNNEISEKSEIFDDQFSVERPDGSNFTLKIRSTKLEDSAMYFCASSERGGAVQFFGPGTRLTVL.

This clonotype was seen only once. The V call is TRBV3-1, the J call TRBJ2-3, with D hard to call. Germline V lookup: CDR1 LGHDT, CDR2 YNNKEL (reference sequence). V was trimmed by 5 bases and J by 2 bases, leaving 20 bases between them. The CDR3 has 17 amino acids. CDR3 amino acids: CASSFTAATSYTDTQYF. CDR3 DNA sequence: TGTGCCAGCAGCTTTACCGCGGCTACCTCATACACAGATACGCAGTATTTT.

V and J are TRBV28 and TRBJ1-4, with D tentatively TRBD1 (6 bases). The germline CDR1 and CDR2 sequences are MDHEN and SYDVKM. The CDR3 has 15 amino acids. Deletions cut 6 bases from V and 4 bases from J, with 15 bases between. For the CDR3, the DNA is TGTGCCAGCAGATCCCCTGGGGGCTTTAATGAAAAACTGTTTTTT. This codes for CASRSPGGFNEKLFF.

This chain links TRBV30 with TRBJ2-7; 8 bases align to TRBD2. The CDR3 extends over 13 amino acids. CDR1 and CDR2 (germline): GTSNPN, SVGIG (reference sequence). Germline trimming cut 0 bases from V and 7 bases from J; bases unmatched to any gene: 5. This chain's CDR3 is CAWSVWRGREQYF. The CDR3 nucleotides read TGTGCCTGGAGTGTTTGGCGCGGGAGGGAGCAGTACTTC.

V usage is TRBV19 and J usage is TRBJ1-2; D might be TRBD1 (5 bases). The ends were cut back, 8 bases at V and 3 bases at J, with 10 bases in the middle. The CDR3 length is 12 residues. Germline assignment: CDR1 LNHDA and CDR2 SQIVND (reference sequence). This chain's CDR3 is CASGGVDYGYTF. The CDR3 coding sequence is TGTGCCAGTGGAGGGGTTGACTATGGCTACACCTTC.

The CDR3 here is CASSPGQGNGELFF. For the CDR3, the DNA is TGTGCCAGCAGCCCGGGACAGGGGAACGGGGAGCTGTTTTTT. The chain uses TRBV7-8 and TRBJ2-2, with TRBD1 matching over 10 bases. The ends lost 5 bases at V and 7 bases at J; junction bases unmatched: 4. This CDR3 is built from 14 residues. Per the germline V gene, CDR1 is SGHVS and CDR2 is FQNEAQ. The full variable domain, in which reference TRBV7-8 and TRBJ2-2 provide the parts outside the CDR3, is GAGVSQSPRYKVAKRGQDVALRCDPISGHVSLFWYQQALGQGPEFLTYFQNEAQLDKSGLPSDRFFAERPEGSVSTLKIQRTQQEDSAVYLCASSPGQGNGELFFGEGSRLTVL.

V is TRBV29-1 and J is TRBJ2-2; no definite D call. The V end was cut by 4 bases, the J end by 4 bases, with 10 bases between. The CDR3 runs 13 residues. CDR1 is SQVTM and CDR2 is ANQGSEA in the germline V gene. The CDR3 DNA follows: TGCAGCGTTGTTTCAGGCGGCACCGGGGAGCTGTTTTTT. Amino acids: CSVVSGGTGELFF.

The chain combines TRBV23-1 with TRBJ2-3; 9 bases are a match to TRBD2. TRBV23-1 is labeled an ORF, and its function is uncertain. This CDR3 is built from 18 residues. V shed 8 bases and J 4 bases; nucleotides not matched to a gene: 19. This chain's CDR3 is CASRAGPPGTSRADTQYF. CDR3 nucleotide sequence: TGCGCCAGCCGCGCCGGCCCTCCCGGGACTAGCAGGGCAGATACGCAGTATTTT.

The rearrangement joins TRBV30 to TRBJ2-7; D not certain. The CDR3 contains 12 residues. Germline CDR1 reads GTSNPN; CDR2 reads SVGIG (reference sequence). V shed 0 bases and J shed 6 bases, with 9 bases lying between them. CDR3 protein: CAWSVTQTEQYF. CDR3 nucleotide sequence: TGTGCCTGGAGTGTAACACAAACCGAGCAGTACTTC. Filled out from reference TRBV30 and TRBJ2-7, the complete variable domain reads SQTIHQWPATLVQPVGSPLSLECTVEGTSNPNLYWYRQAAGRGLQLLFYSVGIGQISSEVPQNLSASRPQDRQFILSSKKLLLSDSGFYLCAWSVTQTEQYFGPGTRLTVT.

For the CDR3, the DNA is TGTGCCAGCAGTTCCGGCGGGAGGGCACAGGGTACGCAGTATTTT. This codes for CASSSGGRAQGTQYF. V usage is TRBV28 and J usage is TRBJ2-3; 9 nucleotides agree with TRBD2. The germline CDR1 and CDR2 sequences are MDHEN and SYDVKM. Germline trimming cut 4 bases from V and 8 bases from J; bases unmatched to any gene: 10. This CDR3 spans 15 amino acids.

The chain is built from TRBV5-1 and TRBJ1-2, with 9 bases fitting TRBD1. With 3 bases clipped from V and 2 bases from J, the junction kept 5 bases outside the gene matches. In germline, CDR1 is SGHRS, CDR2 YFSETQ. The CDR3 sequence is 15 residues long. CDR3 loop: CASSSGTGLNYGYTF. CDR3 coding DNA: TGCGCCAGCAGCTCGGGGACAGGGCTAAACTATGGCTACACCTTC.